The subject of this entry is one T cell receptor (beta chain). TCRdb's copy holds only in-frame clones and misses some; the assay was immunoSEQ multiplex PCR. This sample yields roughly 20,000 clones, of which 82% are seen a single time; about 30% belongs to the top ten. This specimen belongs to a study of control samples from healthy donors and cancer patients. This CDR3 comprises 16 residues. Trimming cost V 3 bases and J 4 bases; bases outside gene matches: 5. Germline V gene data show CDR1 as ENHRY and CDR2 as SYGVKD. The clonotype comes from an older man with head and neck cancer. This chain connects TRBV10-3 to TRBJ2-3, with 12 bases fitting TRBD2. Input material: PBMCs. The CDR3 DNA is TGTGCCATCAGTGACCCTAGCGGGGGGGCCGCAGATACGCAGTATTTT. Protein: CAISDPSGGAADTQYF.